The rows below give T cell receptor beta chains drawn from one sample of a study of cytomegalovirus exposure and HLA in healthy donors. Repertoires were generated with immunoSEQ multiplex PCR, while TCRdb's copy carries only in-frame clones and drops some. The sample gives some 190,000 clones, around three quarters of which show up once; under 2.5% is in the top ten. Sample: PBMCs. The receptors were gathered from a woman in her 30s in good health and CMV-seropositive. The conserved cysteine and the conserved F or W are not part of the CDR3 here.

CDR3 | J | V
ASSFDSQRGEQY | TRBJ2-7 | TRBV5-1
ASRPGQGIREQF | TRBJ2-1 | TRBV28
SAREQVTQY | TRBJ2-5 | TRBV20-1
ASSQGGVTDTQY | TRBJ2-3 | TRBV11-3
ASSYGTGANSPLH | TRBJ1-6 | TRBV7-8
ASRTGKSRNYGYT | TRBJ1-2 | TRBV6-5
ASSLPVGRTDTQY | TRBJ2-3 | TRBV7-2
ATSRDTSGANGLT | TRBJ2-6 | TRBV15
ASSEPGNTGELF | TRBJ2-2 | TRBV10-2
ASSRPGQGNRDTQY | TRBJ2-3 | TRBV28
ASSSTRFEQY | TRBJ2-7 | TRBV28
ASSVGQGNEKLF | TRBJ1-4 | TRBV9
SARDLETQY | TRBJ2-5 | TRBV20-1
ASRRGGPNEKLF | TRBJ1-4 | TRBV9
ASSLGIAGALLHQY | TRBJ2-7 | TRBV7-2
ASRSSTGEQF | TRBJ2-1 | TRBV14
ASSEGTGSVSYYGYT | TRBJ1-2 | TRBV6-1